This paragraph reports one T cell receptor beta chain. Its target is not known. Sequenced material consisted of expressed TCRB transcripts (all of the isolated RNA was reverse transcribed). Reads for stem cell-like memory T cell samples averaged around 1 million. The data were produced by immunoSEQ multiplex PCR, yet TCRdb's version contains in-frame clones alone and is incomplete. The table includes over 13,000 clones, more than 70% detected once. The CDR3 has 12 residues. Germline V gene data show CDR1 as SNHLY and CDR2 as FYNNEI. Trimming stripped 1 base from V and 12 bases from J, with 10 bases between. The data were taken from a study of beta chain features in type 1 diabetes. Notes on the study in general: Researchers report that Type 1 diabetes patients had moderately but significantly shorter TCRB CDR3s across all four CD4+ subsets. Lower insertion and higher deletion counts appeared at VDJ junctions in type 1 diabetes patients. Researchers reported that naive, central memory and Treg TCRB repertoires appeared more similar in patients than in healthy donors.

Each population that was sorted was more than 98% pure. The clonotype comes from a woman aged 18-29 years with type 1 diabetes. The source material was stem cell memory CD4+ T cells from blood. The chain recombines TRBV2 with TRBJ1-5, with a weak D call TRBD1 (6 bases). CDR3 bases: TGTGCCAGCAGTGAAGGGTGGGGGCTCCAGCATTTT. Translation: CASSEGWGLQHF.